The clone carrying this T cell receptor (beta chain) was found a few times. The antigen remains unidentified. The data derive from a study of blood T cells in healthy people across ages. Overall study findings and caveats: Age showed a roughly linear inverse relationship with TCR beta diversity per million T cells.

With a J-beta primer mix and a sample-barcoded 5' primer, a second PCR ran roughly 6 to 11 cycles. MiXCR, run by TCRdb on the 5' RACE reads, gives a single entry per CDR3 protein. Seen here are around 850,000 distinct CDR3 sequences, about 34% observed once, and the top ten hold roughly 13%. PBMCs were isolated at a quantity of at least 6 million per sample. The sequence was collected from a man aged 18 to 35 in good health. Sequenced input: blood.

The CDR3 DNA sequence: TGCAGCGTTGATAGGCTAGCGATAGGTGCAGATACGCAGTATTTT. Residues: CSVDRLAIGADTQYF. This rearrangement joins TRBV29-1 to TRBJ2-3, with D perhaps matching TRBD2 (6 bases). CDR3 length equals 15 residues. CDR1 and CDR2 (germline): SQVTM, ANQGSEA. The ends were cut back, 3 bases at V and 4 bases at J, with 17 bases in the middle.